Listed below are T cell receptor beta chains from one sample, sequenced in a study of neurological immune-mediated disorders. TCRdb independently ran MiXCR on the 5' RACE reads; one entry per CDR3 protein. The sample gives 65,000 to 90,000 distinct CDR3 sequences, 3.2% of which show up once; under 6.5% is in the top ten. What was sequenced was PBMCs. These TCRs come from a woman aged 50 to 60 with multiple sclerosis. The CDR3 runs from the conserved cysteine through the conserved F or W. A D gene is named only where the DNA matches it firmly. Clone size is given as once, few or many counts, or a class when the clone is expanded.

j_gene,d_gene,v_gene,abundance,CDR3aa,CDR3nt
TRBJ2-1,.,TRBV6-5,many,CASRLTDNYNEQFF,TGTGCCAGCAGGCTCACGGACAACTACAATGAGCAGTTCTTC
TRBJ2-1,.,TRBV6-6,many,CASSGGTAKNSVWGQFF,TGTGCCAGCAGTGGCGGGACAGCCAAAAATAGCGTCTGGGGGCAGTTCTTC
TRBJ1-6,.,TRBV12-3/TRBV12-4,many,CASSLGQYNSPLHF,TGTGCCAGCAGTTTGGGACAATATAATTCACCCCTCCACTTT
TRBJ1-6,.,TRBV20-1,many,CSASGGGNSPLHF,TGCAGTGCTTCCGGCGGGGGGAATTCACCCCTCCACTTT
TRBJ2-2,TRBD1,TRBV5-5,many,CASSFRDRGTGELFF,TGTGCCAGCAGCTTCCGGGACAGGGGGACCGGGGAGCTGTTTTTT
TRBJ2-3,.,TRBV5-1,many,CASSPQGNTDTQYF,TGCGCCAGCAGCCCGCAGGGTAATACAGATACGCAGTATTTT
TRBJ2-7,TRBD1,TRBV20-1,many,CSAGRALTGYEQYF,TGCAGTGCTGGAAGAGCCCTGACAGGGTACGAGCAGTACTTC
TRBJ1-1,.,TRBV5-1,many,CASSLQDTGSEAFF,TGCGCCAGCAGCTTGCAGGACACGGGGTCTGAAGCTTTCTTT
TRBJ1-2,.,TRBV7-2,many,CASTQTGNRLDYGYTF,TGTGCCAGCACCCAAACAGGGAACCGTCTTGACTATGGCTACACCTTC
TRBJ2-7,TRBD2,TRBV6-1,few,CASSEVRASGRRERPYEQYF,TGTGCCAGCAGTGAAGTCCGCGCTAGCGGGAGGCGGGAAAGACCCTACGAGCAGTACTTC
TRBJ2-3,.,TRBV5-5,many,CASSEIRTDTQYF,TGTGCCAGCAGCGAGATACGCACAGATACGCAGTATTTT